The clone carrying this T cell receptor (beta chain) was seen once. Method: immunoSEQ multiplex PCR; TCRdb's copy keeps in-frame clones and lacks some. The data show roughly 2.5 million clones, with approximately 94% seen just once and 0.13% to 0.15% held by the top ten. The sample belongs to a study of shared clonotypes between healthy human individuals. Those who donated were healthy HIV-negative adults, with no recent acute infections or vaccinations reported. A CD45RA-negative memory subset and a CD45RA+ naive subset were separated from the CD4+ cells. The sequenced material came from naive CD4+ T cells sorted from blood. Sample subset: CD45RA+ positively selected. The TCR sequence derives from a man between 18 and 29 years old in good health.

CDR3 in amino acids: CASSQGARLATNEKLFF. CDR3 in DNA: TGCGCCAGCAGCCAAGGGGCCAGGCTTGCAACTAATGAAAAACTGTTTTTT. This chain uses TRBV4-3 with TRBJ1-4, with D unclear. The CDR3 sequence is 17 residues long. The germline V gene has CDR1 LGHNA and CDR2 YSLEER. The germline V and J ends were trimmed by 1 base and 0 bases, with 12 bases remaining between them.